The 15 T cell receptor beta chains reported below all come from one sample, sequenced in a study of blood T cells in healthy people across ages. A second PCR of 7 to 11 cycles used a sample-barcoded 5' primer and a J-beta primer mix. TCRdb analysed the 5' RACE reads with MiXCR anew, one entry per CDR3 protein. Altogether roughly 1.4 million distinct CDR3 sequences are present, approximately 59% being singletons, with the ten largest covering 5.5% to 8%. The sample consisted of blood. The receptors shown here come from a man aged 18 to 35 in good health.

The table lists this clonotype with a few counts. This rearrangement joins TRBV10-3 to TRBJ2-2, with TRBD2 identical over 14 bases. Germline V lookup: CDR1 ENHRY, CDR2 SYGVKD. The CDR3 length is 15 residues. V was clipped by 6 bases and J by 3 bases; unmatched bases: 0. The CDR3 here is CAIRGLAGDTGELFF. The DNA of the CDR3 is TGTGCCATCAGGGGACTAGCGGGAGACACCGGGGAGCTGTTTTTT.

The chain couples TRBV7-2 to TRBJ1-3; D perhaps matches TRBD1 (6 bases). CDR1 and CDR2 (germline): SGHTA, FQGNSA. Trimming took off 2 bases at V and 1 base at J, with 12 bases between the two ends. The CDR3 extends over 16 amino acids. The CDR3 here is CASSLPGVTSGNTIYF. The DNA of the CDR3 is TGTGCCAGCAGCTTACCAGGGGTGACATCTGGAAACACCATATATTTT. Drawing the rest from reference TRBV7-2 and TRBJ1-3, the complete variable domain is GAGVSQSPSNKVTEKGKDVELRCDPISGHTALYWYRQSLGQGLEFLIYFQGNSAPDKSGLPSDRFSAERTGGSVSTLTIQRTQQEDSAVYLCASSLPGVTSGNTIYFGEGSWLTVV.

This clonotype was seen a few times. The chain combines TRBV4-2 with TRBJ2-4, with a possible D match to TRBD2 (6 bases). The tail of the sequence fits TRBJ2-7 better, so the J call may be wrong. Germline values: CDR1 LGHNA, CDR2 YNFKEQ. This CDR3 spans 12 amino acids. The CDR3 loop reads CASSHQTSEQYF. Here the CDR3 DNA reads TGTGCCAGCAGCCACCAGACTAGCGAGCAGTACTTC.

This chain links TRBV4-2 with TRBJ2-4; the D gene could be TRBD1 or TRBD2 (5 bases each). The V gene's germline CDR1 is LGHNA and CDR2 YNFKEQ. The ends were cut back, 0 bases at V and 13 bases at J, with 19 bases in the middle. CDR3 length equals 15 residues. The CDR3 protein is CASSQDWAGMWEQYF. The CDR3, as DNA: TGTGCCAGCAGCCAAGATTGGGCAGGGATGTGGGAGCAGTACTTC.

The J gene is TRBJ2-4, the V gene TRBV20-1; no firm D call. The DNA end lines up better with TRBJ2-7; the J call may be wrong. The CDR3 runs to 12 residues. CDR1 and CDR2 (germline): DFQATT, SNEGSKA (reference sequence). CDR3 DNA sequence: TGCAGTGCTAGGTCTTCGACCTACGAGCAGTACTTC. This translates into CSARSSTYEQYF.

The genes are TRBV11-2 and TRBJ2-2; 8 bases line up with TRBD1. The trim removed 0 bases at V and 1 base at J, leaving 1 base unmatched. This CDR3 is built from 16 residues. The germline V gene encodes CDR1 SGHAT and CDR2 FQNNGV. The CDR3: CASSLEGTGNTGELFF. CDR3 DNA sequence: TGTGCCAGCAGCTTAGAAGGGACAGGGAACACCGGGGAGCTGTTTTTT.

This clonotype was detected once. The genes are TRBV4-3 and TRBJ1-2; D gene ambiguous. V lost 0 bases to trimming and J lost 0 bases, with 17 bases between them. The germline gives CDR1 LGHNA, CDR2 YSLEER. The length of the CDR3 is 18 residues. CDR3 protein: CASSQEPRYVDPNYGYTF. The CDR3 bases are TGCGCCAGCAGCCAAGAACCCCGCTACGTAGATCCTAACTATGGCTACACCTTC.

About this clonotype: One end of the junction fails to match germline, which may point to a read error. The genes are TRBV29-1 and TRBJ2-5, with 7 bases identical to TRBD1. The J call may be mistaken, given a closer DNA end match to TRBJ2-7. The CDR3 runs to 12 residues. In germline, CDR1 is SQVTM, CDR2 ANQGSEA. CDR3 amino acids: CGVRQGTYEQYF. The CDR3 coding sequence is TGCGGCGTCCGACAGGGAACCTACGAGCAGTACTTC.

The chain's CDR3 is CASSLDTSPNEKLFF. For the CDR3, the DNA is TGCGCCAGCAGCTTGGATACTAGTCCTAATGAAAAACTGTTTTTT. This rearrangement joins TRBV5-1 to TRBJ1-4; D gene uncertain. Germline assignment: CDR1 SGHRS and CDR2 YFSETQ. V was trimmed by 0 bases and J by 3 bases, leaving 9 bases between them. The CDR3 spans 15 residues.

This clonotype was seen more than once but under ten times. The rearrangement uses TRBV12-3 or TRBV12-4 and TRBJ2-4; no clear D gene. V was trimmed by 1 base and J by 15 bases, leaving 13 bases between them. The CDR3 totals 12 residues. DNA for the CDR3: TGTGCCAGCAGTTTAGGATCTCATCAAAGGTACTTC. As protein: CASSLGSHQRYF.

V gene TRBV4-3 combines with J gene TRBJ2-4; tentatively, D is TRBD1 (6 bases). Judging by the DNA end, TRBJ2-7 fits better; the J call may be wrong. This CDR3 region has 15 residues. Germline CDR1 reads LGHNA; CDR2 reads YSLEER. The CDR3 reads CASSLYRDTSYEQYF. CDR3 DNA sequence: TGCGCCAGCAGCCTTTACAGGGACACCTCCTACGAGCAGTACTTC.

CDR3 residues: CASSKGRGAVQPQHF. CDR3 in DNA: TGTGCCAGCAGCAAAGGGAGAGGCGCTGTCCAGCCCCAGCATTTT. J is TRBJ1-5 and V is TRBV21-1; the D call of TRBD1 is as the table states it, not checked on the DNA. TRBV21-1 is designated a pseudogene. The CDR3 consists of 15 residues.

The V gene is TRBV5-1, the J gene TRBJ2-5; 8 bases match TRBD2. The DNA matches TRBJ2-7 better at its end, which makes the J call doubtful. The germline gives CDR1 SGHRS, CDR2 YFSETQ. This CDR3 has 16 amino acids. The CDR3 reads CASSLTSSGREYEQYF. CDR3 nucleotides: TGCGCCAGCAGCTTGACCTCCAGCGGGAGAGAGTACGAGCAGTACTTC.

This clonotype has a single count. The chain has TRBV7-9 and TRBJ1-1; D not resolved. Germline-derived CDR1 and CDR2 are SEHNR and FQNEAQ (reference sequence). The V gene lost 5 bases and the J gene lost 0 bases, with 13 bases spanning the gap. The CDR3 spans 15 residues. CDR3 DNA: TGTGCCAGCAGCCTCCAGGAGGGCATGAACACTGAAGCTTTCTTT. Translation gives CASSLQEGMNTEAFF.

The gene calls are TRBV18 and TRBJ2-4, with 7 nucleotides matching TRBD2. The CDR3 covers 15 residues. CDR1 and CDR2 from the germline V gene are KGHSH and LQKENI. V shed 4 bases, J shed 3 bases, and the junction held 6 bases outside the gene matches. The chain's CDR3 is CASSRREVDKNIQYF. The CDR3, as DNA: TGTGCCAGCTCACGTCGGGAGGTCGACAAAAACATTCAGTACTTC.